A single sample is the source of the 27 T cell receptor beta chains below, sequenced in a study of blood T cell repertoires in COVID-19 (dated by TCRdb to the early 2020s). Libraries were prepared through the immunoSEQ multiplex PCR assay. TCRdb took over this immuneACCESS table, retaining in-frame rearrangements with V and J assigned. Such tables are incomplete; in checked studies, under half of the missing clones stem from an unresolved V gene, and the remainder is unexplained. The sample profile shows about 220,000 clones; about 80% of them were found once. The top ten constitute 4.5% to 5% of the sample. The sample taken for sequencing was PBMCs or T cells enriched from blood (not recorded which). The receptor source for this set is a woman aged 45-65 years who had been exposed to COVID-19.

This chain joins TRBV18 and TRBJ2-1, with 10 bases aligning to TRBD2. The CDR3 loop spans 17 amino acids. Germline lookup yields CDR1 KGHSH and CDR2 LQKENI. V was pared by 6 bases and J by 7 bases, with 15 bases of the junction left unmatched. The CDR3 nucleotides read TGTGCCAGCTCGTCCGGACTAGCGGTGCCCGCCCTTAATGAGCAGTTCTTC. Protein product: CASSSGLAVPALNEQFF.

V usage is TRBV28 and J usage is TRBJ1-1; D is unclear. Germline CDR1 and CDR2: MDHEN and SYDVKM. Trimming took off 1 base at V and 8 bases at J, with 8 bases between the two ends. CDR3 length equals 12 residues. CDR3 region: CASSLFRIEAFF. The CDR3 DNA reads TGTGCCAGCAGTTTATTCCGTATAGAAGCTTTCTTT. Combining the CDR3 with reference TRBV28 and TRBJ1-1 gives the whole variable domain DVKVTQSSRYLVKRTGEKVFLECVQDMDHENMFWYRQDPGLGLRLIYFSYDVKMKEKGDIPEGYSVSREKKERFSLILESASTNQTSMYLCASSLFRIEAFFGQGTRLTVV.

The chain recombines TRBV7-2 with TRBJ1-1; D is ambiguous. V shed 5 bases and J shed 1 base, with 11 bases lying between them. The CDR3 totals 14 residues. The germline gives CDR1 SGHTA, CDR2 FQGNSA. The CDR3 DNA reads as TGTGCCAGCAGCCCTCAGGTTGGGAACACTGAAGCTTTCTTT. Translating gives CASSPQVGNTEAFF.

The J gene is TRBJ2-3, the V gene TRBV27; 11 positions agree with TRBD2. This CDR3 has 14 amino acids. J lost 3 bases, V lost 7 bases, and 3 bases had no gene match. Germline V gene sequence: CDR1 MNHEY, CDR2 SMNVEV (reference sequence). For the CDR3, the DNA is TGTGCCAGCACCCCTAGCGGGGGGACAGATACGCAGTATTTT. It specifies CASTPSGGTDTQYF.

The V and J genes are TRBV28 and TRBJ1-1, with D perhaps TRBD1 (5 bases). V was trimmed by 3 bases and J by 5 bases, leaving 16 bases between them. Germline CDR1 is MDHEN and CDR2 is SYDVKM. The CDR3 is 15 amino acids. The CDR3 is CASSFSQGPRTEAFF. In DNA, the CDR3 is TGTGCCAGCAGTTTTAGTCAGGGTCCGCGGACTGAAGCTTTCTTT.

The V gene is TRBV11-2, the J gene TRBJ2-2, with 11 bases matching TRBD2. Germline loops: CDR1 SGHAT, CDR2 FQNNGV. Germline trimming cut 5 bases from V and 7 bases from J; bases unmatched to any gene: 9. This CDR3 comprises 16 residues. For the CDR3, the DNA is TGTGCCAGCAGCCCCCGGGTAGCGGGGGGGCTCGGGGAGCTGTTTTTT. Translating gives CASSPRVAGGLGELFF.

The chain links TRBV7-2 to TRBJ1-2; 9 bases map to TRBD1. Germline V gene data show CDR1 as SGHTA and CDR2 as FQGNSA. This CDR3 comprises 15 residues. V lost 3 bases, J lost 5 bases, and 7 bases stayed unmatched. The CDR3 region is CASSLGGQGDYGYTF. The DNA of the CDR3 is TGTGCCAGCAGCTTGGGGGGACAGGGTGATTATGGCTACACCTTC.

V usage is TRBV11-2 and J usage is TRBJ2-5, with a possible D match to TRBD2 (6 bases). The CDR3 has 18 residues. V was shortened by 5 bases and J by 5 bases, with 27 bases between the two germline ends. Germline CDR1 and CDR2: SGHAT and FQNNGV. CDR3: CASSPYNSRGSGDETQYF. CDR3 sequence (DNA): TGTGCCAGCAGCCCATATAACTCCCGGGGGAGCGGTGATGAGACCCAGTACTTC. Complete variable domain (other parts from reference TRBV11-2 and TRBJ2-5): EAGVAQSPRYKIIEKRQSVAFWCNPISGHATLYWYQQILGQGPKLLIQFQNNGVVDDSQLPKDRFSAERLKGVDSTLKIQPAKLEDSAVYLCASSPYNSRGSGDETQYFGPGTRLLVL.

This clone was detected only a few times. The V and J genes are TRBV7-8 and TRBJ1-5; D gene ambiguous. The V and J ends lost 2 bases and 7 bases respectively, with 12 bases between them. Germline values: CDR1 SGHVS, CDR2 FQNEAQ. CDR3 length equals 14 residues. This CDR3 is CASSLKREFQPQHF. CDR3 DNA: TGTGCCAGCAGCTTAAAGAGAGAGTTCCAGCCCCAGCATTTT. Combining the CDR3 with reference TRBV7-8 and TRBJ1-5 gives the whole variable domain GAGVSQSPRYKVAKRGQDVALRCDPISGHVSLFWYQQALGQGPEFLTYFQNEAQLDKSGLPSDRFFAERPEGSVSTLKIQRTQQEDSAVYLCASSLKREFQPQHFGDGTRLSIL.

The chain employs TRBV10-1 and TRBJ2-2, with 8 bases that match TRBD1. The CDR3 contains 13 residues. Germline CDR1 WNHNN, CDR2 SYGVQD (reference sequence). V shed 6 bases, J shed 8 bases, and the junction held 5 bases outside the gene matches. CDR3 amino acids: CASSLTGVGELFF. CDR3 sequence (DNA): TGCGCCAGCAGCCTGACAGGGGTTGGGGAGCTGTTTTTT.

The chain combines TRBV2 with TRBJ1-2; 9 positions match TRBD1. In germline, CDR1 is SNHLY, CDR2 FYNNEI. The V and J ends lost 2 bases and 6 bases, in that order; junction bases with no gene match: 16. The CDR3 is 18 residues long. The CDR3 DNA sequence: TGTGCCAGCAGTGAATCGAATACATATAACAGGGGGCGGAATGGCTACACCTTC. This translates into CASSESNTYNRGRNGYTF. Drawing the rest from reference TRBV2 and TRBJ1-2, the complete variable domain is EPEVTQTPSHQVTQMGQEVILRCVPISNHLYFYWYRQILGQKVEFLVSFYNNEISEKSEIFDDQFSVERPDGSNFTLKIRSTKLEDSAMYFCASSESNTYNRGRNGYTFGSGTRLTVV.

The chain is built from TRBV6-5 and TRBJ1-1; D is ambiguous. The CDR3 consists of 14 residues. Trimming pared 6 bases from V and 4 bases from J, leaving 15 bases between. Per germline, CDR1 MNHEY and CDR2 SVGAGI. The CDR3 here is CASRPSPGGTEAFF. Written as DNA, the CDR3 is TGTGCCAGCAGACCCAGTCCGGGTGGCACTGAAGCTTTCTTT.

The CDR3: CASSNSMTQYF. The CDR3 bases are TGTGCCAGCAGTAACAGCATGACCCAGTACTTC. The chain carries TRBV28 and TRBJ2-5; D is undetermined. Germline V gene data show CDR1 as MDHEN and CDR2 as SYDVKM. The CDR3 has 11 residues. The V end was cut by 5 bases, the J end by 7 bases, with 8 bases between.

The chain is built from TRBV5-4 and TRBJ2-5, with 8 bases that match TRBD2. The germline V gene has CDR1 SGHNT and CDR2 YYREEE (reference sequence). The V and J ends lost 5 bases and 5 bases, in that order; junction bases with no gene match: 5. This CDR3 has 13 amino acids. The CDR3 region has the DNA TGTGCCAGCAGTACGGGGGGGTTGGAGACCCAGTACTTC. Translation gives CASSTGGLETQYF.

The chain recombines TRBV2 with TRBJ1-1; D uncertain. This CDR3 is built from 17 residues. V dropped 2 bases and J dropped 1 base, with 17 bases sitting between them. Germline V CDR1 and CDR2: SNHLY, FYNNEI. CDR3 sequence reads: CASSEPEDFSSNTEAFF. The CDR3 DNA reads as TGTGCCAGCAGTGAACCGGAGGACTTCTCCTCGAACACTGAAGCTTTCTTT.

On this clone itself: Other DNA sequences in this sample translate to the same CDR3. V gene TRBV12-3 or TRBV12-4 combines with J gene TRBJ1-1; D remains unclear. CDR3 size: 11 residues. V was pared by 6 bases and J by 3 bases, with 5 bases between. CDR3 residues: CASSRDTEAFF. CDR3 bases: TGTGCCAGCAGCCGGGACACTGAAGCTTTCTTT.

For this clone: Distinct nucleotide sequences in the sample also encode this CDR3. CDR3 in amino acids: CASTTTGNTEAFF. The CDR3 DNA follows: TGTGCCAGTACTACTACAGGGAACACTGAAGCTTTCTTT. The rearrangement uses TRBV19 and TRBJ1-1, with TRBD1 as a possible D gene (5 bases). The CDR3 contains 13 residues. Per the germline V gene, CDR1 is LNHDA and CDR2 is SQIVND (reference sequence). Trimming pared 7 bases from V and 1 base from J, leaving 10 bases between. Full variable domain (remainder filled in from reference TRBV19 and TRBJ1-1): DGGITQSPKYLFRKEGQNVTLSCEQNLNHDAMYWYRQDPGQGLRLIYYSQIVNDFQKGDIAEGYSVSREKKESFPLTVTSAQKNPTAFYLCASTTTGNTEAFFGQGTRLTVV.

As DNA, the CDR3 is TGTGCCAGCAGTTTTGGGCGGGGGGCCTACAATGAGCAGTTCTTC. This gives the protein CASSFGRGAYNEQFF. This chain uses TRBV28 with TRBJ2-1, with 8 bases matching TRBD2. With V trimmed by 3 bases and J by 2 bases, 3 bases remained unmatched. Germline V lookup: CDR1 MDHEN, CDR2 SYDVKM. This CDR3 spans 15 amino acids.

This clone was recorded once. This sequence joins TRBV7-2 and TRBJ2-5; D is undetermined. V dropped 1 base and J dropped 5 bases, with 5 bases sitting between them. The CDR3 length is 12 residues. The germline V gene has CDR1 SGHTA and CDR2 FQGNSA. The CDR3 protein is CASSLVEETQYF. CDR3 sequence (DNA): TGTGCCAGCAGCTTAGTCGAGGAGACCCAGTACTTC.

The V call is TRBV12-5, the J call TRBJ1-4; TRBD1 agrees at 7 bases. The CDR3 length is 14 residues. The ends lost 8 bases at V and 5 bases at J; junction bases unmatched: 8. Germline V gene lookup returns CDR1 LGHNT and CDR2 FRNRAP. CDR3 bases: TGTGCTAGTCAAGAGGGACAGCGGAATGAAAAACTGTTTTTT. Protein sequence: CASQEGQRNEKLFF.

This sequence joins TRBV3-1 (or the pseudogene TRBV3-2) and TRBJ2-2; TRBD2 is a possible D gene (6 bases). CDR1 is LGHDT, CDR2 YNNKEL, per germline (reference sequence). The CDR3 loop spans 13 amino acids. The CDR3 nucleotides are TGTCACACGAAGGAGGGATGGGGCGGGGAGCTGTTTTTT. Translation: CHTKEGWGGELFF.

The chain joins TRBV7-9 to TRBJ2-1; 9 bases are a match to TRBD1. This CDR3 spans 19 amino acids. V dropped 4 bases and J dropped 9; count of bases not matched to a gene: 22. The germline CDR1 and CDR2 sequences are SEHNR and FQNEAQ (reference sequence). DNA of the CDR3: TGTGCCAGCAGCTGGAGATTAGGAGTAAAACAGGGGGCGCGGAGTGAGCAGTTCTTC. It is translated as CASSWRLGVKQGARSEQFF.

This rearrangement joins TRBV5-5 to TRBJ2-7, with TRBD2 matching over 12 bases. The CDR3 totals 15 residues. The V and J ends lost 4 bases and 2 bases, in that order; junction bases with no gene match: 4. Germline CDR1 is SGHKS and CDR2 is YYEKEE (reference sequence). The CDR3 DNA sequence: TGTGCCAGCAGCCGGACTAGCGGGGTAGCCTACGAGCAGTACTTC. Its translation is CASSRTSGVAYEQYF.

This clone was seen only once. This sequence joins TRBV28 and TRBJ1-1; D is undetermined. Trimming left V 2 bases short and J 5 bases short, with 12 bases between. The length of the CDR3 is 14 residues. The germline V gene has CDR1 MDHEN and CDR2 SYDVKM. CDR3 nucleotide sequence: TGTGCCAGCAGTTTACTGGGAGAGAGAACTGAAGCTTTCTTT. Translated, it gives CASSLLGERTEAFF.

The chain employs TRBV30 and TRBJ1-3, with 7 nucleotides matching TRBD1. CDR1 GTSNPN and CDR2 SVGIG come from the germline V gene (reference sequence). The V and J ends lost 5 bases and 16 bases, in that order; junction bases with no gene match: 5. The CDR3 runs to 9 residues. CDR3 region: CAWLKTGYF. The CDR3 region has the DNA TGTGCCTGGCTTAAGACAGGGTATTTT.

The chain employs TRBV30 and TRBJ2-3, with a tentative D call TRBD2 (7 bases). The CDR3 sequence is 14 residues long. CDR1 and CDR2 (germline): GTSNPN, SVGIG (reference sequence). Trimming took 1 base from V and 2 from J, leaving 10 bases between them. The CDR3 loop is CAWSGGGPTDTQYF. The CDR3, as DNA: TGTGCCTGGAGTGGGGGGGGCCCCACAGATACGCAGTATTTT.

The rearrangement joins TRBV4-2 to TRBJ1-1; D is ambiguous. The V end was cut by 0 bases, the J end by 8 bases, with 10 bases between. Germline assignment: CDR1 LGHNA and CDR2 YNFKEQ. The CDR3 sequence is 13 residues long. The chain's CDR3 is CASSQENTEEAFF. The CDR3 DNA is TGTGCCAGCAGCCAAGAGAATACGGAGGAAGCTTTCTTT.